These 25 T cell receptor beta chains originate from one sample sequenced in a study of blood T cell repertoires in COVID-19. Generated by immunoSEQ multiplex PCR, the TCRdb table keeps only in-frame clones and is missing some. Of 150,000 to 200,000 clones listed, 75% to 90% are singletons. Specimen: PBMCs or T cells enriched from blood (not recorded which). These receptors all come from a man aged 35 to 55 who had recovered from COVID-19.

This chain uses TRBV21-1 with TRBJ1-1; no check of the table's D call, TRBD1, against the DNA was made. TRBV21-1 is listed as a pseudogene. The CDR3 extends over 15 amino acids. Written as DNA, the CDR3 is TGTGCCAGCAGCGAAAGGGACACGAGTGACACTGAAGCTTTCTTT. It yields the protein CASSERDTSDTEAFF.

This clone was seen more than once but under ten times. V gene TRBV24-1 combines with J gene TRBJ1-2; unclear D gene. Trimming removed 1 base from V and 7 bases from J, with 12 bases in between. The CDR3 length is 14 residues. Looked up from germline, CDR1 is KGHDR and CDR2 is SFDVKD. CDR3 residues: CATSDLAGLSGYTF. CDR3 nucleotides: TGTGCCACCAGTGATTTAGCGGGCCTGAGTGGCTACACCTTC.

CDR3 in DNA: TGTGCCAGCAGTCAAACACTTCAGGGGGCTTACCCCCTCTATGGCTACACCTTC. It specifies CASSQTLQGAYPLYGYTF. The V call is TRBV2, the J call TRBJ1-2; 8 nucleotides match TRBD1. Germline CDR1 reads SNHLY; CDR2 reads FYNNEI. Trimming at V came to 5 bases and at J to 4 bases, leaving 18 bases not matched to a gene. The CDR3 sequence is 18 residues long.

The chain joins TRBV27 to TRBJ2-3; 9 bases agree with TRBD2. With V trimmed by 5 bases and J by 1 base, 7 bases remained unmatched. This CDR3 has 16 amino acids. The germline gives CDR1 MNHEY, CDR2 SMNVEV (reference sequence). The chain's CDR3 is CASSPRTSVGTDTQYF. The CDR3 DNA is TGTGCCAGCAGTCCCCGGACTAGCGTTGGCACAGATACGCAGTATTTT.

CDR3 sequence: CASSLGTGGNTIYF. The CDR3 bases are TGTGCCAGCAGCTTGGGGACAGGGGGAAACACCATATATTTT. The rearrangement joins TRBV5-5 to TRBJ1-3; TRBD1 agrees at 8 bases. Germline V gene data show CDR1 as SGHKS and CDR2 as YYEKEE (reference sequence). CDR3 length equals 14 residues. The V segment lost 0 bases and the J segment 4 bases; nucleotides outside the gene matches: 0.

The genes are TRBV7-6 and TRBJ1-5; TRBD1 matches 9 bases. This CDR3 region has 15 residues. Per the germline V gene, CDR1 is SGHVS and CDR2 is FNYEAQ. Losses at the gene ends were 4 bases for V and 4 bases for J; bases not matched to a gene: 5. The CDR3 nucleotides are TGTGCCAGCAGCTGGGGGACAGGGAGGAATCAGCCCCAGCATTTT. Translating gives CASSWGTGRNQPQHF.

This clone was detected only a few times. The genes are TRBV5-1 and TRBJ2-1; 9 nucleotides agree with TRBD2. V lost 6 bases and J lost 4; bases outside the gene matches: 8. This CDR3 has 15 residues. The germline V gene encodes CDR1 SGHRS and CDR2 YFSETQ. In nucleotides, the CDR3 is TGCGCCAGCAAAATAGCGGGGGCCGTGTACAATGAGCAGTTCTTC. Amino acid sequence: CASKIAGAVYNEQFF.

The gene calls are TRBV5-1 and TRBJ2-7; D is perhaps TRBD2 (6 bases). The germline V and J ends were trimmed by 2 bases and 6 bases, with 18 bases remaining between them. This CDR3 has 15 residues. The germline V gene has CDR1 SGHRS and CDR2 YFSETQ. The CDR3 is CASSLDIWGEAEQYF. Written as DNA, the CDR3 is TGCGCCAGCAGCTTAGATATTTGGGGGGAGGCCGAGCAGTACTTC.

The chain is built from TRBV6-1 and TRBJ1-1; 8 nucleotides align to TRBD1. CDR3 length: 15 residues. J lost 4 bases, V lost 2 bases, and 6 bases had no gene match. The V gene's germline CDR1 is MNHNS and CDR2 SASEGT. In nucleotides, the CDR3 is TGTGCCAGCAGTGAAAACAGGGGGGGTTTCACTGAAGCTTTCTTT. It translates to CASSENRGGFTEAFF.

The V call is TRBV3-1 (or the pseudogene TRBV3-2), the J call TRBJ1-1; 7 bases fit TRBD1. Germline trimming cut 5 bases from V and 5 bases from J; bases unmatched to any gene: 8. The CDR3 loop spans 14 amino acids. In germline, CDR1 is LGHDT, CDR2 YNNKEL (reference sequence). The CDR3 DNA reads TGTGCCAGCAGCTTCCGACAGGGTGGAACTGAAGCTTTCTTT. The encoded protein is CASSFRQGGTEAFF.

The V call is TRBV5-1, the J call TRBJ2-3; 9 bases line up with TRBD2. The germline V gene encodes CDR1 SGHRS and CDR2 YFSETQ. V lost 4 bases and J lost 0; bases outside the gene matches: 9. This CDR3 is 17 amino acids long. The CDR3 sequence: CASSEGLAATSTDTQYF. The CDR3 DNA is TGCGCCAGCAGCGAGGGACTAGCAGCAACTAGCACAGATACGCAGTATTTT.

The J gene is TRBJ2-3, the V gene TRBV30, with TRBD2 matching 15 bases. Trimming at V came to 3 bases and at J to 6 bases, leaving 4 bases not matched to a gene. Germline-derived CDR1 and CDR2 are GTSNPN and SVGIG (reference sequence). The CDR3 is made up of 15 amino acids. Written as DNA, the CDR3 is TGTGCCTGGAGCCGCGGACTAGCGGGGGGGGATACGCAGTATTTT. This translates into CAWSRGLAGGDTQYF. Based on the CDR3 plus reference TRBV30 and TRBJ2-3, the full variable domain is SQTIHQWPATLVQPVGSPLSLECTVEGTSNPNLYWYRQAAGRGLQLLFYSVGIGQISSEVPQNLSASRPQDRQFILSSKKLLLSDSGFYLCAWSRGLAGGDTQYFGPGTRLTVL.

J is TRBJ2-7 and V is TRBV2, with 9 bases that match TRBD2. The V gene end was trimmed by 4 bases and the J gene end by 3 bases; junction bases not matched to a gene: 1. CDR1 is SNHLY, CDR2 FYNNEI, per germline. This CDR3 is 13 amino acids long. The CDR3 DNA is TGTGCCAGCAGTGGACTAGCGGACTACGAGCAGTACTTC. Translation: CASSGLADYEQYF.

The chain uses TRBV30 and TRBJ1-5; D gene ambiguous. CDR3 length equals 14 residues. Germline V lookup: CDR1 GTSNPN, CDR2 SVGIG (reference sequence). Trimming took off 1 base at V and 1 base at J, with 8 bases between the two ends. The CDR3 DNA reads as TGTGCCTGGAGTGCCCACAGCAGCAATCAGCCCCAGCATTTT. Translating gives CAWSAHSSNQPQHF.

The rearrangement links TRBV7-9 to TRBJ2-1; TRBD2 aligns across 13 bases. The germline CDR1 and CDR2 sequences are SEHNR and FQNEAQ (reference sequence). The V gene end was trimmed by 5 bases and the J gene end by 2 bases; junction bases not matched to a gene: 6. This CDR3 is built from 17 residues. This CDR3 reads CASSRRLAGGAYNEQFF. In nucleotides, the CDR3 is TGTGCCAGCAGCCGTAGACTAGCGGGAGGAGCCTACAATGAGCAGTTCTTC.

The chain links TRBV10-3 to TRBJ1-5, with D possibly TRBD1 on 5 matching bases. The CDR3 spans 13 residues. The germline V gene encodes CDR1 ENHRY and CDR2 SYGVKD. The V and J ends lost 8 bases and 5 bases respectively, with 13 bases between them. CDR3 protein: CAISVGHDQPQHF. The CDR3 DNA reads TGTGCCATCTCGGTGGGGCACGATCAGCCCCAGCATTTT.

The chain recombines TRBV9 with TRBJ2-7; D is possibly TRBD2 (5 bases). The CDR3 spans 15 residues. V dropped 1 base and J dropped 0 bases, with 11 bases sitting between them. Germline lookup yields CDR1 SGDLS and CDR2 YYNGEE. The CDR3 DNA is TGTGCCAGCAGCGTATCGCCCGGGAACTCCTACGAGCAGTACTTC. This encodes CASSVSPGNSYEQYF.

The chain joins TRBV7-9 to TRBJ1-2, with D unclear. The CDR3 contains 15 residues. Trimming cost V 5 bases and J 4 bases, with 17 bases left between them. The germline CDR1 and CDR2 sequences are SEHNR and FQNEAQ (reference sequence). The CDR3 loop is CASSPPGSSPYGYTF. CDR3 nucleotide sequence: TGTGCCAGCAGCCCTCCGGGGTCCTCACCCTATGGCTACACCTTC.

The count of this clone is one. The V gene is TRBV5-4, the J gene TRBJ1-2, with D possibly TRBD1 on 5 matching bases. Trimming took 4 bases from V and 4 from J, leaving 14 bases between them. From germline, CDR1 is SGHNT and CDR2 YYREEE (reference sequence). This CDR3 region has 14 residues. The DNA for the CDR3 is TGTGCCAGCAGCACCCAACAGGACCCCTATGGCTACACCTTC. It codes for CASSTQQDPYGYTF. The whole variable domain, filled in from reference TRBV5-4 and TRBJ1-2, reads ETGVTQSPTHLIKTRGQQVTLRCSSQSGHNTVSWYQQALGQGPQFIFQYYREEENGRGNFPPRFSGLQFPNYSSELNVNALELDDSALYLCASSTQQDPYGYTFGSGTRLTVV.

The chain joins TRBV10-3 to TRBJ2-7, with 9 positions matching TRBD1. Trimming removed 3 bases from V and 0 bases from J; junction bases left unmatched: 6. From germline, CDR1 is ENHRY and CDR2 SYGVKD. The CDR3 is 16 residues long. The CDR3 here is CAISDPGQGFSYEQYF. DNA of the CDR3: TGTGCCATCAGTGACCCAGGACAGGGGTTCTCCTACGAGCAGTACTTC.

The CDR3 DNA follows: TGTGCCGTCCCGGGTCTTCCAAACACCGGGGAGCTGTTTTTT. Translation: CAVPGLPNTGELFF. The chain joins TRBV24-1 to TRBJ2-2; D is undetermined. V was shortened by 12 bases and J by 2 bases, with 15 bases between the two germline ends. The CDR3 is 14 amino acids. Germline loops: CDR1 KGHDR, CDR2 SFDVKD.

The chain joins TRBV19 to TRBJ1-1; D unresolved. The CDR3 extends over 14 amino acids. Trimming cost V 6 bases and J 0 bases, with 11 bases left between them. CDR1 is LNHDA, CDR2 SQIVND, per germline (reference sequence). CDR3 nucleotide sequence: TGTGCCAGTAGCCAAGGAGCCCTGAACACTGAAGCTTTCTTT. Encoded protein: CASSQGALNTEAFF. Full variable domain (outside the CDR3, taken from reference TRBV19 and TRBJ1-1): DGGITQSPKYLFRKEGQNVTLSCEQNLNHDAMYWYRQDPGQGLRLIYYSQIVNDFQKGDIAEGYSVSREKKESFPLTVTSAQKNPTAFYLCASSQGALNTEAFFGQGTRLTVV.

The chain employs TRBV24-1 and TRBJ2-3; 7 bases map to TRBD2. Germline assignment: CDR1 KGHDR and CDR2 SFDVKD. V shed 4 bases and J 4 bases; nucleotides not matched to a gene: 10. CDR3 length: 16 amino acids. The DNA for the CDR3 is TGTGCCACCAGTGACAGGACTAGAAACATTGCAGATACGCAGTATTTT. It yields the protein CATSDRTRNIADTQYF.

Here the CDR3 reads CASINLQGRTFF. The CDR3 DNA reads TGTGCCAGCATTAACTTACAGGGTAGAACTTTCTTT. This chain links TRBV28 with TRBJ1-1, with D perhaps matching TRBD1 (6 bases). From germline, CDR1 is MDHEN and CDR2 SYDVKM. The CDR3 is 12 residues long. Trimming took off 7 bases at V and 12 bases at J, with 18 bases between the two ends.

This chain links TRBV7-3 with TRBJ2-5; 8 nucleotides align to TRBD1. The germline V gene has CDR1 SGHTA and CDR2 FQGTGA. CDR3 length equals 14 residues. Trimming cost V 5 bases and J 5 bases; bases outside gene matches: 7. CDR3 residues: CASSRTGYGETQYF. DNA for the CDR3: TGTGCCAGCAGCCGGACAGGGTATGGGGAGACCCAGTACTTC.